The following is a T cell receptor (beta chain) sequence with its context. One end of the junction is discordant with germline, which a read error may explain. Study processing details: Amplified reference gene primers provided the basis for estimating nucleated cell counts. Here immunoSEQ multiplex PCR was the method, and the copy in TCRdb shows in-frame clones only, minus some. The V and J calls and clone size were taken over from that table, and D and trimming were inferred from the DNA. The sample lists a few hundred thousand clones, 85% occurring once. This sample was included in a study of blood T cell repertoires in COVID-19. Study-wide background: The study drew acute and convalescent COVID-19 samples from the United States, Italy and Spain.

Per germline, CDR1 LGHNT and CDR2 FRNRAP. The CDR3 extends over 11 amino acids. The TCR sequence derives from a woman aged 18-30 years with acute or convalescent COVID-19. The sample comprised peripheral blood. This chain uses TRBV12-5 with TRBJ1-6, with TRBD1 as a possible D gene (6 bases). The CDR3, as DNA: TGTGCTAGTGGTGTTAACAGGGATCTAAACTTT. It translates to CASGVNRDLNF.